This record concerns one TCR beta chain sequence. Germline V lookup: CDR1 SGHKS, CDR2 YYEKEE (reference sequence). The CDR3 consists of 14 residues. V gave up 4 bases and J gave up 7 bases; unmatched junction bases: 5. The data were taken from a study of OX40 agonist ivuxolimab in advanced cancers. The wider study: Patients received ivuxolimab, an agonistic anti-OX40 (CD134) antibody.

TCRdb's copy holds only in-frame clones and misses some; the assay was immunoSEQ multiplex PCR. The table records under 85,000 clones, about nine tenths of them present only once. The TCR comes from an adult with an advanced solid tumor such as melanoma, head and neck, liver or kidney cancer. V gene TRBV5-5 combines with J gene TRBJ1-4, with TRBD1 identical over 9 bases. This material consisted of CD4+ or CD8+ T cells sorted from blood, taken in a trial of the OX40 agonist ivuxolimab. Written as DNA, the CDR3 is TGTGCCAGCAGCCCCGGGACAGGGCTTGAAAAACTGTTTTTT. Translating gives CASSPGTGLEKLFF.